This entry concerns a single TCR beta chain. This sample was included in a study of T-cell memory formation after mild COVID-19. CDR3 size: 16 residues. The V end was cut by 8 bases, the J end by 4 bases, with 21 bases between. The V gene's germline CDR1 is MDHEN and CDR2 SYDVKM. From the 5' RACE reads, TCRdb called clonotypes with MiXCR, one entry per CDR3 protein. The sample gives 350,000 to 400,000 distinct CDR3 sequences, approximately 15% of which show up once; 22% is in the top ten. The chain employs TRBV28 and TRBJ2-1; D remains ambiguous. The receptor's source is a man between 18 and 35 years old who had mild COVID-19 (a few samples of this study predate the infection). Cell type and time point are not known. The material sequenced was PBMCs or a T cell subset sorted from them (not recorded which). CDR3 sequence: CASLPALLGLYNEQFF. The CDR3 DNA reads TGTGCCAGCTTGCCGGCTCTGCTTGGGTTATACAATGAGCAGTTCTTC.